This entry concerns a single T cell receptor beta chain. Its matching antigen is unknown. Primers for the PCR totalled 60 Vbeta and 13 Jbeta. The table came from immunoSEQ multiplex PCR; TCRdb's copy has only in-frame clones and leaves some out. The sample includes 80,000 or so clones, around 60% seen only once; the top ten take approximately 5.7%. The CDR3 is 13 residues long. V lost 10 bases to trimming and J lost 7 bases; unmatched junction nucleotides: 6. Per germline, CDR1 LNHDA and CDR2 SQIVND (reference sequence). These data belong to a study of cytomegalovirus exposure and HLA in healthy donors. Regarding the study as a whole: The study had only CMV serostatus as immune exposure information. Later work showed greater clonal expansion in HLA-associated TCR beta chains than in equally common others. Fewer N-insertions than the approximately 700-donor mean were reportedly shown by an Asian-associated ancestry cluster in a later analysis. A later analysis associated 16,951 TCR beta sequences with HLA alleles at a 0.05 false discovery rate.

The genes are TRBV19 and TRBJ1-4; 10 bases are shared with TRBD1. The source material was PBMCs. This clonotype originated in a man younger than 40 in good health and CMV-seropositive. The CDR3 nucleotides are TGTGCCACCATAGACAGGGGGCTTGAAAAACTGTTTTTT. Translating it yields CATIDRGLEKLFF. The whole variable domain, filled in from reference TRBV19 and TRBJ1-4, reads DGGITQSPKYLFRKEGQNVTLSCEQNLNHDAMYWYRQDPGQGLRLIYYSQIVNDFQKGDIAEGYSVSREKKESFPLTVTSAQKNPTAFYLCATIDRGLEKLFFGSGTQLSVL.